This TCR beta chain was recorded in a study of Graves' ophthalmopathy and Graves' hyperthyroidism. CDR3 size: 16 residues. Trimming took 3 bases from V and 2 from J; bases not matched to a gene: 10. The study amplified TCR beta CDR3 regions using RNA transcripts. After a first-round RT-PCR with HTBI primers, a second-round multiplex PCR was run. TCRdb passed the multiplex PCR reads through MiXCR, listing each CDR3 protein once. The sample has some 160,000 distinct CDR3 sequences, just under 40% seen once. The sequencing sample was made of peripheral blood. This chain joins TRBV12-3 or TRBV12-4 and TRBJ2-7; TRBD1 matches at 7 bases. This clonotype was obtained from a man aged 25 to 40 with Graves' ophthalmopathy. For the CDR3, the DNA is TGTGCCAGCAGTTTCAACCCTCGACAGGGTGCCTACGAGCAGTACTTC. Translated, it gives CASSFNPRQGAYEQYF.